Shown below are 25 T cell receptor beta chains from a single sample sequenced in a study of T cell responses to AZD1222 COVID-19 vaccine. Sequencing used immunoSEQ multiplex PCR; TCRdb keeps in-frame clones, though not all of them. The table lists about 53,000 clones, roughly 89% of them singletons, with roughly 3% in the top ten. Material: peripheral blood, obtained 28 days after the second AZD1222 dose. These receptors were collected from an adult who received the AZD1222 COVID-19 vaccine.

The chain combines TRBV18 with TRBJ2-3; 11 nucleotides line up with TRBD2. The CDR3 runs 19 residues. V lost 2 bases, J lost 0 bases, and 10 bases stayed unmatched. Germline loops: CDR1 KGHSH, CDR2 LQKENI. CDR3 amino acids: CASSPIGERTSGSTDTQYF. The CDR3 nucleotides read TGTGCCAGCTCACCAATAGGCGAGCGGACTAGCGGGAGCACAGATACGCAGTATTTT.

This clone was picked up a small number of times. The chain carries TRBV7-6 and TRBJ2-5, with TRBD1 matching over 10 bases. Trimming took 4 bases from V and 4 from J; bases not matched to a gene: 6. Germline lookup yields CDR1 SGHVS and CDR2 FNYEAQ. CDR3 length: 15 amino acids. The CDR3 nucleotides read TGTGCCAGCAGCTCCCGGGACAGGGGTAGAGAGACCCAGTACTTC. Residues: CASSSRDRGRETQYF.

This chain uses TRBV2 with TRBJ1-1, with 8 positions matching TRBD1. The CDR3 runs 13 residues. Germline CDR1 reads SNHLY; CDR2 reads FYNNEI. J was trimmed by 7 bases and V by 6 bases; bases with no gene match: 7. The CDR3 DNA is TGTGCCAGCAGCACCAGGACAGGGAATGAAGCTTTCTTT. Residues: CASSTRTGNEAFF. Supplemented by reference TRBV2 and TRBJ1-1, the full variable domain reads EPEVTQTPSHQVTQMGQEVILRCVPISNHLYFYWYRQILGQKVEFLVSFYNNEISEKSEIFDDQFSVERPDGSNFTLKIRSTKLEDSAMYFCASSTRTGNEAFFGQGTRLTVV.

J is TRBJ2-3 and V is TRBV10-3; 9 bases fit TRBD2. Germline values: CDR1 ENHRY, CDR2 SYGVKD. Trimming took 8 bases from V and 1 from J; bases not matched to a gene: 13. The CDR3 runs 17 residues. The CDR3 nucleotides are TGTGCCATCTCGGGTAGCGGGAGCCCTCTGCGCACAGATACGCAGTATTTT. This gives the protein CAISGSGSPLRTDTQYF.

This sequence joins TRBV2 and TRBJ2-4; 7 positions agree with TRBD2. Germline V gene sequence: CDR1 SNHLY, CDR2 FYNNEI. V shed 7 bases, J shed 7 bases, and the junction held 1 base outside the gene matches. This CDR3 has 11 residues. The CDR3 protein is CASMGGNIQYF. CDR3 DNA: TGTGCCAGCATGGGGGGGAACATTCAGTACTTC.

The DNA of the CDR3 is TGTGCCAGCAGGGGACTGGGGAACACTGAAGCTTTCTTT. Translation: CASRGLGNTEAFF. This sequence joins TRBV14 and TRBJ1-1; possible D gene TRBD1, 5 bases. V shed 6 bases and J shed 1 base, with 9 bases lying between them. The CDR3 is 13 residues long. Germline V gene sequence: CDR1 SGHDN, CDR2 FVKESK.

A few counts support this clone. The genes are TRBV28 and TRBJ2-7; a weak D match, TRBD2 (7 bases). The CDR3 spans 11 residues. Trimming shortened V by 10 bases and J by 6 bases, and 13 bases separated the two germline ends. Germline V gene lookup returns CDR1 MDHEN and CDR2 SYDVKM. The DNA of the CDR3 is TGTGCCACCCGGGGGGCACCCGAGCAGTACTTC. This sequence encodes CATRGAPEQYF.

This clone showed up just once. This chain connects TRBV2 to TRBJ1-4; D not resolved. V dropped 2 bases and J dropped 0 bases, with 7 bases sitting between them. This CDR3 region has 15 residues. In germline, CDR1 is SNHLY, CDR2 FYNNEI. Here the CDR3 reads CASSEIGATNEKLFF. The CDR3 DNA reads TGTGCCAGCAGTGAAATCGGTGCAACTAATGAAAAACTGTTTTTT.

The chain carries TRBV3-1 (or the pseudogene TRBV3-2) and TRBJ1-1; D gene uncertain. Trimming cost V 4 bases and J 0 bases, with 6 bases left between them. Germline CDR1 LGHDT, CDR2 YNNKEL (reference sequence). This CDR3 region has 13 residues. The CDR3 sequence is CASSPQVNTEAFF. CDR3 bases: TGTGCCAGCAGCCCGCAGGTGAACACTGAAGCTTTCTTT.

The rearrangement joins TRBV7-3 to TRBJ2-3; 9 nucleotides align to TRBD1. V lost 3 bases, J lost 3 bases, and 1 base stayed unmatched. CDR1 SGHTA and CDR2 FQGTGA come from the germline V gene. The CDR3 is made up of 14 amino acids. The CDR3: CASSFDRGTDTQYF. The CDR3 region has the DNA TGTGCCAGCAGCTTCGACAGGGGGACAGATACGCAGTATTTT.

This clone has a single count. The chain links TRBV18 to TRBJ2-3, with D unresolved. CDR1 and CDR2 from the germline V gene are KGHSH and LQKENI. V shed 6 bases and J shed 7 bases, with 11 bases lying between them. This CDR3 has 12 residues. The CDR3 loop is CASSQERNTQYF. CDR3 nucleotide sequence: TGTGCCAGCTCCCAAGAGAGGAATACGCAGTATTTT. Full variable domain (missing parts from reference TRBV18 and TRBJ2-3): NAGVMQNPRHLVRRRGQEARLRCSPMKGHSHVYWYRQLPEEGLKFMVYLQKENIIDESGMPKERFSAEFPKEGPSILRIQQVVRGDSAAYFCASSQERNTQYFGPGTRLTVL.

The chain uses TRBV29-1 and TRBJ1-3; no clear D gene. CDR1 SQVTM and CDR2 ANQGSEA come from the germline V gene. Trimming left V 5 bases short and J 0 bases short, with 11 bases between. This CDR3 is built from 14 residues. In nucleotides, the CDR3 is TGCAGCGTTTCCGAGACCTCCTCTGGAAACACCATATATTTT. This sequence encodes CSVSETSSGNTIYF.

The V call is TRBV29-1, the J call TRBJ2-7, with 8 bases matching TRBD1. Germline values: CDR1 SQVTM, CDR2 ANQGSEA. The V and J ends lost 4 bases and 3 bases, in that order; junction bases with no gene match: 5. This CDR3 contains 13 residues. The CDR3 DNA follows: TGCAGCGTTGCCTCCGGGACAGGCTACGAGCAGTACTTC. Amino acids: CSVASGTGYEQYF.

V gene TRBV7-8 combines with J gene TRBJ2-5; 12 nucleotides agree with TRBD2. Germline CDR1 SGHVS, CDR2 FQNEAQ. The length of the CDR3 is 16 residues. The V segment lost 3 bases and the J segment 5 bases; nucleotides outside the gene matches: 7. The CDR3 nucleotides are TGTGCCAGCAGCTTCAAGACTAGCGGGAGCTCGGAGACCCAGTACTTC. Translating gives CASSFKTSGSSETQYF.

V usage is TRBV10-3 and J usage is TRBJ2-5; TRBD1 matches 10 bases. The CDR3 spans 15 residues. With V trimmed by 3 bases and J by 4 bases, 5 bases remained unmatched. Germline loops: CDR1 ENHRY, CDR2 SYGVKD. The CDR3 nucleotides are TGTGCCATCAGTGACCCGACAGGGGGCAGAGAGACCCAGTACTTC. It encodes CAISDPTGGRETQYF.

This rearrangement joins TRBV6-5 to TRBJ2-3; D remains ambiguous. Looked up from germline, CDR1 is MNHEY and CDR2 is SVGAGI. The V and J ends lost 5 bases and 4 bases respectively, with 4 bases between them. The CDR3 length is 11 residues. CDR3 in DNA: TGTGCCAGCAGTCCCGCAGATACGCAGTATTTT. It specifies CASSPADTQYF.

DNA for the CDR3: TGTGCCAGCAGCTTAGTAGCCAGAGGCGGCTCACCCCTCCACTTT. This codes for CASSLVARGGSPLHF. The V and J genes are TRBV7-8 and TRBJ1-6; D unresolved. The CDR3 covers 15 residues. CDR1 is SGHVS, CDR2 FQNEAQ, per germline. Trimming removed 1 base from V and 10 bases from J, with 14 bases in between.

For the CDR3, the DNA is TGTGCCAGCAGCGAGGGGGTCCTCGGGGACACCGGGGAGCTGTTTTTT. Its protein is CASSEGVLGDTGELFF. The rearrangement links TRBV9 to TRBJ2-2; tentatively, D is TRBD1 (6 bases). In germline, CDR1 is SGDLS, CDR2 YYNGEE. The CDR3 is 16 amino acids. V lost 3 bases, J lost 3 bases, and 15 bases lay in between. Filled out from reference TRBV9 and TRBJ2-2, the complete variable domain reads DSGVTQTPKHLITATGQRVTLRCSPRSGDLSVYWYQQSLDQGLQFLIQYYNGEERAKGNILERFSAQQFPDLHSELNLSSLELGDSALYFCASSEGVLGDTGELFFGEGSRLTVL.

The rearrangement joins TRBV24-1 to TRBJ2-2; no clear D gene. The CDR3 is 14 residues long. Germline V CDR1 and CDR2: KGHDR, SFDVKD. V was trimmed by 3 bases and J by 5 bases, leaving 9 bases between them. CDR3 amino acids: CATSDRRRTGELFF. CDR3 nucleotides: TGTGCCACCAGTGATAGGCGAAGGACCGGGGAGCTGTTTTTT.

V usage is TRBV9 and J usage is TRBJ2-1, with D possibly TRBD2 on 6 matching bases. V lost 3 bases and J 6 bases, leaving 16 bases between the germline ends. CDR1 is SGDLS and CDR2 is YYNGEE in the germline V gene. This CDR3 region has 15 residues. This CDR3 is CASSGEETRPNEQFF. As DNA, the CDR3 is TGTGCCAGCAGCGGGGAAGAGACTAGACCCAATGAGCAGTTCTTC.

The chain carries TRBV4-2 and TRBJ2-1; D tentatively fits TRBD1 or TRBD2 (5 bases each). CDR1 and CDR2 (germline): LGHNA, YNFKEQ. There are 16 residues in the CDR3. V gave up 3 bases and J gave up 6 bases, with 18 bases separating them. CDR3 amino acids: CASSQVLGTALNEQFF. The CDR3 region has the DNA TGTGCCAGCAGCCAGGTTTTAGGGACGGCCCTCAATGAGCAGTTCTTC.

The chain uses TRBV25-1 and TRBJ1-4; D unresolved. The ends were cut back, 3 bases at V and 7 bases at J, with 3 bases in the middle. The CDR3 length is 11 residues. Germline assignment: CDR1 MGHDK and CDR2 SYGVNS. Written as DNA, the CDR3 is TGTGCCAGCAGTGATGGTGAAAAACTGTTTTTT. This gives the protein CASSDGEKLFF.

The chain employs TRBV19 and TRBJ2-7; D is possibly TRBD1 or TRBD2 (5 bases each). From germline, CDR1 is LNHDA and CDR2 SQIVND (reference sequence). The CDR3 loop spans 15 amino acids. Between the trimmed V and J ends, which lost 3 bases and 4 bases, there was a span of 16 bases. CDR3 nucleotide sequence: TGTGCCAGTAGTATTGGGACGGGCAGGCATTACGAGCAGTACTTC. Translating gives CASSIGTGRHYEQYF.

The chain couples TRBV15 to TRBJ2-3; 7 positions match TRBD2. This CDR3 has 14 residues. With 9 bases clipped from V and 1 base from J, the junction kept 7 bases outside the gene matches. CDR1 is LNHNV, CDR2 YYDKDF, per germline (reference sequence). CDR3 amino acids: CATAGPEGTDTQYF. DNA for the CDR3: TGTGCCACAGCGGGACCCGAAGGCACAGATACGCAGTATTTT.

V gene TRBV5-8 combines with J gene TRBJ2-1; 7 bases fit TRBD1. Germline CDR1 is SGHTS and CDR2 is YDEGEE. V lost 0 bases and J lost 10; bases outside the gene matches: 7. CDR3 size: 14 residues. CDR3 coding DNA: TGTGCCAGCAGCTTGGGCCAGGGGGTTGGGGAGCAGTTCTTC. This translates into CASSLGQGVGEQFF.